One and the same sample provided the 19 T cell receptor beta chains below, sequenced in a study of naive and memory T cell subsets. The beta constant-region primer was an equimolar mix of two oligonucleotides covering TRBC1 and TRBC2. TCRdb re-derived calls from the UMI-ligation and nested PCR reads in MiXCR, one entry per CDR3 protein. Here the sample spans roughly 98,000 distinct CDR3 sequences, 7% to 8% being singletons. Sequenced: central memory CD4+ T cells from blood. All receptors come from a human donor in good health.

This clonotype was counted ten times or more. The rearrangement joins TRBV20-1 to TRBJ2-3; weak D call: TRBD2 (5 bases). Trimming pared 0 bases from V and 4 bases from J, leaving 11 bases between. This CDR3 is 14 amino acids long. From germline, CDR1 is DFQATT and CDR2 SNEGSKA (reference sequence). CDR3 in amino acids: CSARDPSLPDTQYF. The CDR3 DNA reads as TGCAGTGCTAGAGATCCTAGCTTGCCAGATACGCAGTATTTT.

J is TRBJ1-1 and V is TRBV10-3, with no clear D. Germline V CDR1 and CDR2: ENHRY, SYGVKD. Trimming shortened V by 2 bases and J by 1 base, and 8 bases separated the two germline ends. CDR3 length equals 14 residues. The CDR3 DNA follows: TGTGCCATCAGTGAGCTGACACCGAACACTGAAGCTTTCTTT. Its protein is CAISELTPNTEAFF.

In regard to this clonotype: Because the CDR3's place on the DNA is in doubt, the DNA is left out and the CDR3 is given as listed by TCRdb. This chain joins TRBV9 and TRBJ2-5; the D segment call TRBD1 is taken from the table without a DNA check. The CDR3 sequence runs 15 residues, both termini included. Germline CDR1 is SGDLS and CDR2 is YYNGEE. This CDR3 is CASSVGQGAGETRYF.

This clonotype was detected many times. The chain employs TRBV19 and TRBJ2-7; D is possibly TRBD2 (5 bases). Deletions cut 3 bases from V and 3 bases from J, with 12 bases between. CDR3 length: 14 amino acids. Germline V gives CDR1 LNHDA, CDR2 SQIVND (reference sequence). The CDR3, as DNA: TGTGCCAGTAGTATCGGGAAGGGCGTCTACGAGCAGTACTTC. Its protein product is CASSIGKGVYEQYF.

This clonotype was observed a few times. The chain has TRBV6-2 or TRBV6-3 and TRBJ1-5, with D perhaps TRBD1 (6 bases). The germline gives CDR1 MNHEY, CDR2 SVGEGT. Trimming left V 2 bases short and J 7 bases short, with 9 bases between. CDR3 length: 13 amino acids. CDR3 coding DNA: TGTGCCAGCAGTTACACAGGGACGCAGCCCCAGCATTTT. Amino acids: CASSYTGTQPQHF.

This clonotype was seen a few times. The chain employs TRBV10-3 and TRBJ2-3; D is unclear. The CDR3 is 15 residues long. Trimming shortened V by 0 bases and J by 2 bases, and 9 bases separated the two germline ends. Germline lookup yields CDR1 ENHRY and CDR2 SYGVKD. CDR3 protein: CAISESAVSTDTQYF. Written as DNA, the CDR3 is TGTGCCATCAGTGAGTCTGCGGTTTCCACAGATACGCAGTATTTT.

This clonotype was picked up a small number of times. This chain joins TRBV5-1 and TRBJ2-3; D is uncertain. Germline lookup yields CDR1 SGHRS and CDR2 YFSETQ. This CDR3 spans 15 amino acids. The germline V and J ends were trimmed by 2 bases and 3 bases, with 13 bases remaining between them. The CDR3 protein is CASSLPHEVTDTQYF. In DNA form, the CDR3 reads TGCGCCAGCAGCTTACCCCACGAGGTTACAGATACGCAGTATTTT.

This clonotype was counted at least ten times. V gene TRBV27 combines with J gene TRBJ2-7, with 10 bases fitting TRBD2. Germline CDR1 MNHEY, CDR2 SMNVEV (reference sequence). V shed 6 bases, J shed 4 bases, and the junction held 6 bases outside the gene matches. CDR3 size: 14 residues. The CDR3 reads CASRIAGGRYEQYF. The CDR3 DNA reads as TGTGCCAGCAGAATAGCGGGAGGCAGGTACGAGCAGTACTTC.

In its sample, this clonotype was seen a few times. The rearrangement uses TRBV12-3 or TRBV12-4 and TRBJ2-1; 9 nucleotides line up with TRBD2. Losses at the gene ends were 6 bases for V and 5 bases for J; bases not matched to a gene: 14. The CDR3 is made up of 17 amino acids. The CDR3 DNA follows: TGTGCCAGCAGCCCGCCGCGAATGACTAGCGGAGACAATGAGCAGTTCTTC. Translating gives CASSPPRMTSGDNEQFF.

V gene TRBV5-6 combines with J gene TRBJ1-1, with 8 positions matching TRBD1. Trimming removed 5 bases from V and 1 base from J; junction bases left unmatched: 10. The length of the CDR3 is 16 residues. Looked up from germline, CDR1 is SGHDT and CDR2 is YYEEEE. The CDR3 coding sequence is TGTGCCAGCAGTACCCCGCCCGGGACAGGGAACACTGAAGCTTTCTTT. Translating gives CASSTPPGTGNTEAFF.

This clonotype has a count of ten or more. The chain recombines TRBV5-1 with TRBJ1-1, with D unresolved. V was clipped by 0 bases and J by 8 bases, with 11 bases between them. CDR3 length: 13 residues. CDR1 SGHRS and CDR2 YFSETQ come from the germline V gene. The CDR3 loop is CASSLAPLEEAFF. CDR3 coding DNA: TGCGCCAGCAGCTTGGCTCCCCTGGAGGAAGCTTTCTTT. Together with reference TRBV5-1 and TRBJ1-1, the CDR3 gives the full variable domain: KAGVTQTPRYLIKTRGQQVTLSCSPISGHRSVSWYQQTPGQGLQFLFEYFSETQRNKGNFPGRFSGRQFSNSRSEMNVSTLELGDSALYLCASSLAPLEEAFFGQGTRLTVV.

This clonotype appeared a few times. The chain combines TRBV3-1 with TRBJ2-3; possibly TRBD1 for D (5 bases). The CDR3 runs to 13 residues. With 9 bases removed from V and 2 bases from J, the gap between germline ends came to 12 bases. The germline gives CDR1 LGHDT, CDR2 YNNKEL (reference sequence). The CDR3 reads CASVKGSTDTQYF. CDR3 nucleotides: TGTGCCAGTGTTAAGGGGTCCACAGATACGCAGTATTTT.

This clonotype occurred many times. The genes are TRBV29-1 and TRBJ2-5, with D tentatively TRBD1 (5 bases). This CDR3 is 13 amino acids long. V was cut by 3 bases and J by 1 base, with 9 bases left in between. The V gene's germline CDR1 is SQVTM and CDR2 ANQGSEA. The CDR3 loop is CSVDRQSQETQYF. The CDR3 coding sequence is TGCAGCGTTGATCGACAGTCCCAAGAGACCCAGTACTTC.

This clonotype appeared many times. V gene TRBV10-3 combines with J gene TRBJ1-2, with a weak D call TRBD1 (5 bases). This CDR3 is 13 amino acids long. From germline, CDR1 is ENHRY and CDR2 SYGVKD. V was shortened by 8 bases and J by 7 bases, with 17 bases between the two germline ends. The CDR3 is CAISRELLRGYTF. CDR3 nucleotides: TGTGCCATCTCCAGGGAATTGCTCCGTGGCTACACCTTC.

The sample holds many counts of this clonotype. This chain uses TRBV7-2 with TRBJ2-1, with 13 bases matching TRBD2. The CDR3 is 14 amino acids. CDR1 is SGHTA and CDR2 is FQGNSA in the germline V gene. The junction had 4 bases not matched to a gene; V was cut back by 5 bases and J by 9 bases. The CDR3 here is CASSTGLAGVEQFF. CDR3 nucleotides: TGTGCCAGCAGCACCGGACTAGCGGGAGTTGAGCAGTTCTTC.

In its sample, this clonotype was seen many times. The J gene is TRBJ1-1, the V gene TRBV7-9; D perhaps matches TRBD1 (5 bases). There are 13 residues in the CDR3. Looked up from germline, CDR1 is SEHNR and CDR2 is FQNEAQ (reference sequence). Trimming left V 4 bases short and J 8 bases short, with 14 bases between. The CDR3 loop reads CASSYGGVGEAFF. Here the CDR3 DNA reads TGTGCCAGCAGCTACGGAGGGGTGGGGGAAGCTTTCTTT.

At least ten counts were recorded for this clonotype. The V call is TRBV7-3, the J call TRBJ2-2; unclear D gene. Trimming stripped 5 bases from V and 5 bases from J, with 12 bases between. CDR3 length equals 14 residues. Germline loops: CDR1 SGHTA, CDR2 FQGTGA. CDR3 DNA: TGTGCCAGCAGCCAAATGGTGACAACCGGGGAGCTGTTTTTT. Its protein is CASSQMVTTGELFF.

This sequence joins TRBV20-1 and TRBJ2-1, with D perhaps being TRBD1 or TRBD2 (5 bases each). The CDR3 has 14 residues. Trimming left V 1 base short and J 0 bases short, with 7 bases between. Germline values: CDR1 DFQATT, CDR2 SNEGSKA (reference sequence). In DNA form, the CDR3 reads TGCAGTGCTAGAGGAGGGACCTCCTACAATGAGCAGTTCTTC. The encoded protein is CSARGGTSYNEQFF.

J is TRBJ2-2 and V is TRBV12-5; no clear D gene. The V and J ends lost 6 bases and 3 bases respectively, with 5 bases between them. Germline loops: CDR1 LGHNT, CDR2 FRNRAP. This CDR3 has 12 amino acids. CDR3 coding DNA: TGTGCTAGTGGCCCGGACACCGGGGAGCTGTTTTTT. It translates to CASGPDTGELFF.